This TCR beta chain was captured by sequencing in a study of Graves' ophthalmopathy and Graves' hyperthyroidism. Using RNA transcripts, the TCR beta CDR3 regions were amplified. Following a first-round RT-PCR that used HTBI primers, a second-round multiplex PCR was carried out. TCRdb reprocessed the multiplex PCR reads with MiXCR, giving one entry per CDR3 protein. The table shows hundreds of thousands of distinct CDR3 sequences, with 20% to 25% occurring only once. The length of the CDR3 is 15 residues. With 1 base removed from V and 6 bases from J, the gap between germline ends came to 12 bases. Germline CDR1 LNHNV, CDR2 YYDKDF (reference sequence).

The sample consisted of peripheral blood. The clonotype originates from a woman under 30 with stable Graves' hyperthyroidism. This chain joins TRBV15 and TRBJ2-2; no firm D call. The CDR3 sequence is CATSRVGSAAGELFF. CDR3 nucleotides: TGTGCCACCAGCAGAGTAGGTAGTGCCGCCGGGGAGCTGTTTTTT.